Listed here are 25 T cell receptor beta chains from one sample, sequenced in a study of chemoradiotherapy in HPV16-positive cancers (dated 2022 in TCRdb). Libraries came from the immunoSEQ multiplex PCR assay. The source is immuneACCESS, and TCRdb retained only in-frame sequences with V and J called. Part of the clones is not carried over; for the studies checked, unresolved V genes explain less than half of this, and the remainder is unexplained. The table for this sample lists under 3,000 clones; around 77% of them were counted only once. Approximately 13% of the sample lies in the top ten. Collection of the sample occurred from a patient who underwent chemoradiotherapy. Receptors were obtained from a human donor with HPV-associated anogenital cancer.

The gene calls are TRBV2 and TRBJ2-5; tentative D call: TRBD2 (6 bases). CDR3 length: 14 amino acids. CDR1 is SNHLY, CDR2 FYNNEI, per germline. V lost 6 bases and J lost 8, with 19 bases in between. In DNA form, the CDR3 reads TGTGCCAGCAGCAAGGTCGGGGGTCCGGGAACCCAGTACTTC. Its translation: CASSKVGGPGTQYF.

As regards this clone: Its ends do not fully match the called genes, so a read error is possible. Other DNA sequences in this sample translate to the same CDR3. The rearrangement joins TRBV6-1 to TRBJ2-6; no firm D call. This CDR3 comprises 15 residues. Germline V gene sequence: CDR1 MNHNS, CDR2 SASEGT. CDR3 coding DNA: TGTGCCAGCAGTGAAGAAAAAGCTGGAGCCAACGTCCTGACTTTC. Translating gives CASSEEKAGANVLTF.

This chain uses TRBV5-5 with TRBJ1-2, with unresolved D. Germline V gene lookup returns CDR1 SGHKS and CDR2 YYEKEE (reference sequence). The V and J ends lost 2 bases and 0 bases respectively, with 11 bases between them. The length of the CDR3 is 15 residues. CDR3 coding DNA: TGTGCCAGCAGCTTAAGGGCTACGCCTAACTATGGCTACACCTTC. It translates to CASSLRATPNYGYTF.

This clone was counted only a few times. In nucleotides, the CDR3 is TGTGCCATCTCGACTAGCGGCAGCTCCTACGAGCAGTACTTC. The encoded protein is CAISTSGSSYEQYF. The chain uses TRBV10-3 and TRBJ2-7, with TRBD2 matching 9 bases. The CDR3 has 14 residues. Germline V gives CDR1 ENHRY, CDR2 SYGVKD. Losses at the gene ends were 8 bases for V and 0 bases for J; bases not matched to a gene: 5.

J is TRBJ2-1 and V is TRBV4-2, with TRBD2 identical over 11 bases. V lost 1 base and J lost 7; bases outside the gene matches: 3. Germline loops: CDR1 LGHNA, CDR2 YNFKEQ. CDR3 length equals 15 residues. The CDR3 coding sequence is TGTGCCAGCAGCCAAGGACTAGCGGGGAATAATGAGCAGTTCTTC. Translated: CASSQGLAGNNEQFF.

The chain recombines TRBV15 with TRBJ2-3; D possibly corresponds to TRBD2 (6 bases). Per the germline V gene, CDR1 is LNHNV and CDR2 is YYDKDF (reference sequence). This CDR3 comprises 17 residues. Trimming stripped 5 bases from V and 4 bases from J, with 22 bases between. The CDR3 nucleotides are TGTGCCACCAGCGGGTACCCGGGGGATAGTTACGCAGATACGCAGTATTTT. This codes for CATSGYPGDSYADTQYF.

This clone rates as hyperexpanded. The chain uses TRBV6-4 and TRBJ2-1; 10 bases agree with TRBD2. V trimming: 6 bases; J trimming: 7 bases; junction bases outside the gene matches: 9. Germline assignment: CDR1 MRHNA and CDR2 SNTAGT. The CDR3 is 15 residues long. Written as DNA, the CDR3 is TGTGCCAGCAGGCCGACTAGCGGGCTTAGTAATGAGCAGTTCTTC. Its translation is CASRPTSGLSNEQFF.

This clone has only one observation. The V and J genes are TRBV5-1 and TRBJ2-4, with 10 bases identical to TRBD2. Germline V gene sequence: CDR1 SGHRS, CDR2 YFSETQ. V dropped 0 bases and J dropped 7; count of bases not matched to a gene: 7. The CDR3 is made up of 16 amino acids. The CDR3 protein is CASSLASSGSENIQYF. The CDR3 nucleotides are TGCGCCAGCAGCTTGGCCTCTAGCGGGAGTGAGAACATTCAGTACTTC.

The chain couples TRBV2 to TRBJ2-1, with 7 nucleotides matching TRBD2. The CDR3 sequence is 15 residues long. The germline CDR1 and CDR2 sequences are SNHLY and FYNNEI. The junction had 3 bases not matched to a gene; V was cut back by 2 bases and J by 2 bases. The CDR3 protein is CASSESGIPYNEQFF. Written as DNA, the CDR3 is TGTGCCAGCAGTGAAAGCGGGATTCCCTACAATGAGCAGTTCTTC. The whole variable domain, remainder taken from reference TRBV2 and TRBJ2-1, is EPEVTQTPSHQVTQMGQEVILRCVPISNHLYFYWYRQILGQKVEFLVSFYNNEISEKSEIFDDQFSVERPDGSNFTLKIRSTKLEDSAMYFCASSESGIPYNEQFFGPGTRLTVL.

The rearrangement uses TRBV10-3 and TRBJ2-5; tentatively, D is TRBD1 (5 bases). Per the germline V gene, CDR1 is ENHRY and CDR2 is SYGVKD. This CDR3 comprises 14 residues. Trimming pared 0 bases from V and 1 base from J, leaving 6 bases between. CDR3 in DNA: TGTGCCATCAGTGAGTCGACAGCCCAAGAGACCCAGTACTTC. Translation gives CAISESTAQETQYF.

This clone has a single count. The chain carries TRBV30 and TRBJ2-1; TRBD2 might be the D (7 bases). The ends were cut back, 3 bases at V and 9 bases at J, with 15 bases in the middle. The CDR3 spans 13 residues. Germline lookup yields CDR1 GTSNPN and CDR2 SVGIG (reference sequence). The CDR3 loop reads CAWRLQGGTEQFF. The CDR3 DNA reads as TGTGCCTGGAGGTTACAGGGAGGGACTGAGCAGTTCTTC.

The chain joins TRBV5-1 to TRBJ2-2, with D possibly TRBD1 on 6 matching bases. V was clipped by 0 bases and J by 4 bases, with 7 bases between them. The CDR3 extends over 14 amino acids. CDR1 is SGHRS and CDR2 is YFSETQ in the germline V gene. This CDR3 reads CASSLEGGTGELFF. The CDR3, as DNA: TGCGCCAGCAGCTTGGAAGGGGGCACCGGGGAGCTGTTTTTT. Using reference TRBV5-1 and TRBJ2-2 for the parts outside the CDR3, the full variable domain is KAGVTQTPRYLIKTRGQQVTLSCSPISGHRSVSWYQQTPGQGLQFLFEYFSETQRNKGNFPGRFSGRQFSNSRSEMNVSTLELGDSALYLCASSLEGGTGELFFGEGSRLTVL.

V is TRBV6-1 and J is TRBJ1-5; D is undetermined. CDR3 length: 14 residues. V was clipped by 3 bases and J by 6 bases, with 12 bases between them. Per the germline V gene, CDR1 is MNHNS and CDR2 is SASEGT. In DNA form, the CDR3 reads TGTGCCAGCAGTGAGAACACCTCGGGTCAGCCCCAGCATTTT. As protein: CASSENTSGQPQHF.

This clone was seen a single time. The V gene is TRBV7-9, the J gene TRBJ1-1; weak D call: TRBD1 (5 bases). The CDR3 is 12 residues long. Germline V gene data show CDR1 as SEHNR and CDR2 as FQNEAQ (reference sequence). Trimming left V 5 bases short and J 3 bases short, with 7 bases between. CDR3 in amino acids: CASSKGHTEAFF. CDR3 nucleotide sequence: TGTGCCAGCAGCAAGGGGCACACTGAAGCTTTCTTT. The entire variable domain, with the rest obtained from reference TRBV7-9 and TRBJ1-1, is as follows: DTGVSQNPRHKITKRGQNVTFRCDPISEHNRLYWYRQTLGQGPEFLTYFQNEAQLEKSRLLSDRFSAERPKGSFSTLEIQRTEQGDSAMYLCASSKGHTEAFFGQGTRLTVV.

The chain has TRBV4-1 and TRBJ2-1; TRBD1 matches 8 bases. There are 15 residues in the CDR3. The germline V gene has CDR1 MGHRA and CDR2 YSYEKL. V was pared by 4 bases and J by 3 bases, with 5 bases of the junction left unmatched. The CDR3 nucleotides read TGCGCCAGCAGCCCCCCCACAGGGGGCTACAATGAGCAGTTCTTC. The encoded protein is CASSPPTGGYNEQFF.

The genes are TRBV18 and TRBJ2-7; a weak D match, TRBD1 (6 bases). Germline assignment: CDR1 KGHSH and CDR2 LQKENI. The ends were cut back, 2 bases at V and 3 bases at J, with 17 bases in the middle. The CDR3 contains 16 residues. The CDR3 loop is CASSPEAQGLFYEQYF. CDR3 coding DNA: TGTGCCAGCTCACCAGAAGCGCAGGGGCTTTTCTACGAGCAGTACTTC.

V usage is TRBV6-4 and J usage is TRBJ2-7; 9 bases match TRBD2. CDR1 is MRHNA and CDR2 is SNTAGT in the germline V gene. This CDR3 comprises 15 residues. V was clipped by 3 bases and J by 4 bases; unmatched bases: 7. The CDR3 protein is CASSEDSGSGYEQYF. The CDR3 coding sequence is TGTGCCAGCAGTGAGGATAGCGGGAGTGGTTACGAGCAGTACTTC.

Here the CDR3 reads CASSSGSVGLDTQYF. The CDR3 region has the DNA TGTGCCAGCAGTAGCGGGAGCGTGGGGTTAGATACGCAGTATTTT. V and J are TRBV28 and TRBJ2-3; 8 bases are shared with TRBD2. CDR1 is MDHEN and CDR2 is SYDVKM in the germline V gene. The ends lost 5 bases at V and 5 bases at J; junction bases unmatched: 9. The CDR3 is made up of 15 amino acids.

The chain recombines TRBV19 with TRBJ2-1; unclear D gene. Germline V gives CDR1 LNHDA, CDR2 SQIVND (reference sequence). Trimming stripped 5 bases from V and 4 bases from J, with 24 bases between. The CDR3 consists of 18 residues. The CDR3 DNA is TGTGCCAGTAGTTATCCTCCTACAACGGGCGGTCTTTACAATGAGCAGTTCTTC. It is translated as CASSYPPTTGGLYNEQFF.

This clone has just one count. The chain uses TRBV14 and TRBJ2-7; D unclear. Germline V gene lookup returns CDR1 SGHDN and CDR2 FVKESK. V lost 1 base and J 9 bases, leaving 13 bases between the germline ends. This CDR3 is 13 amino acids long. CDR3 protein: CASSQAKSSAQYF. In DNA, the CDR3 is TGTGCCAGCAGCCAAGCGAAATCGAGTGCGCAGTACTTC.

The chain employs TRBV19 and TRBJ1-2; a possible D gene is TRBD1 (6 bases). Germline V gene data show CDR1 as LNHDA and CDR2 as SQIVND (reference sequence). V shed 6 bases and J shed 8 bases, with 16 bases lying between them. The CDR3 has 13 amino acids. CDR3 coding DNA: TGTGCCAGTAGCCAAACAGGGTTCGGGGGCTACACCTTC. Amino acid sequence: CASSQTGFGGYTF.

This chain joins TRBV5-1 and TRBJ1-5; a possible D gene is TRBD1 (5 bases). Germline V CDR1 and CDR2: SGHRS, YFSETQ. V dropped 3 bases and J dropped 6 bases, with 16 bases sitting between them. This CDR3 comprises 15 residues. The CDR3 coding sequence is TGCGCCAGCAGCTATGACAGTTCCCCCAGTCAGCCCCAGCATTTT. Encoded protein: CASSYDSSPSQPQHF.

This chain links TRBV5-1 with TRBJ1-4; 7 nucleotides line up with TRBD1. Germline values: CDR1 SGHRS, CDR2 YFSETQ. Trimming took 6 bases from V and 4 from J; bases not matched to a gene: 6. This CDR3 comprises 14 residues. CDR3 in amino acids: CASTYSGGNEKLFF. CDR3 DNA sequence: TGCGCCAGCACCTACTCAGGGGGTAATGAAAAACTGTTTTTT.

This rearrangement joins TRBV7-2 to TRBJ2-7; no clear D. CDR3 length: 15 amino acids. Germline V gene data show CDR1 as SGHTA and CDR2 as FQGNSA. V lost 1 base and J lost 6, with 16 bases in between. The CDR3 loop is CASSLGGSGSIEQYF. The CDR3 bases are TGTGCCAGCAGCTTAGGAGGATCGGGCAGCATCGAGCAGTACTTC.

This clone has a handful of counts. V and J are TRBV1 and TRBJ2-7; the DNA was not used to check the table's D call, TRBD2. TRBV1 is labeled a pseudogene. The CDR3 has 12 amino acids. CDR3 coding DNA: TGCACCACGAGCATAGCGATTCACGAGCAGTACTTC. It codes for CTTSIAIHEQYF.